This TCR beta chain appears in the sequencing data of a study of control samples from healthy donors and cancer patients. The CDR3 is 19 amino acids. V lost 1 base, J lost 7 bases, and 27 bases lay in between. Per the germline V gene, CDR1 is LGHDT and CDR2 is YNNKEL (reference sequence). This clone was seen a single time. Using immunoSEQ multiplex PCR, the repertoire was profiled, and TCRdb retains in-frame clones only, with some absent. The sample lists under 200,000 clones, roughly 94% occurring once. The sequence was obtained from a middle-aged woman in good health. Sequencing used blood. The gene calls are TRBV3-1 (or the pseudogene TRBV3-2) and TRBJ2-3; D is possibly TRBD2 (5 bases). CDR3: CASSQGSGQIRATNHTQYF. DNA for the CDR3: TGTGCCAGCAGCCAAGGGAGTGGCCAGATACGCGCGACTAACCATACGCAGTATTTT.